The 3 T cell receptor beta chains below all came from one sample that was sequenced in a study of blood T cell repertoires in COVID-19. Clones were sequenced by immunoSEQ multiplex PCR, and TCRdb holds only the in-frame ones, with some missing. The repertoire holds 30,000 to 35,000 clones, with about 78% as singletons. The specimen was peripheral blood. Receptors were obtained from a woman aged 60 to 75 with acute or convalescent COVID-19.

The chain carries TRBV2 and TRBJ2-7; 9 bases are shared with TRBD1. V was clipped by 6 bases and J by 4 bases; unmatched bases: 7. Germline V gene sequence: CDR1 SNHLY, CDR2 FYNNEI. The CDR3 is 14 amino acids. The CDR3 region has the DNA TGTGCCAGCAGAACCGGGACAGGGAGGTACGAGCAGTACTTC. It translates to CASRTGTGRYEQYF.

The chain carries TRBV5-4 and TRBJ1-3, with D possibly being TRBD1 (6 bases). V lost 4 bases and J 5 bases, leaving 16 bases between the germline ends. Germline CDR1 SGHNT, CDR2 YYREEE (reference sequence). The CDR3 length is 15 residues. DNA of the CDR3: TGTGCCAGCAGCAGCCAAACGGGACACAGAAACACCATATATTTT. Its translation: CASSSQTGHRNTIYF.

This rearrangement joins TRBV3-1 (or the pseudogene TRBV3-2) to TRBJ1-1, with D tentatively TRBD1 (5 bases). The CDR3 is 14 amino acids. Germline V gives CDR1 LGHDT, CDR2 YNNKEL (reference sequence). The germline V and J ends were trimmed by 4 bases and 2 bases, with 11 bases remaining between them. The CDR3 bases are TGTGCCAGCAGCCCCCGAGACAGAAACACTGAAGCTTTCTTT. Protein sequence: CASSPRDRNTEAFF.